The text below deals with one T cell receptor beta chain. Authors' methods: Cell counts per sample came from amplifying reference gene primers. Clones were sequenced by immunoSEQ multiplex PCR, and TCRdb holds only the in-frame ones, with some missing. V, J and clone size derive from that table, while D and trimming were established from the DNA sequence. The repertoire has about 110,000 clones, more than 70% of them found once; the top ten carry roughly 4%. The record originates from a study of blood T cell repertoires in COVID-19. The overall study: Material from acute and convalescent COVID-19 was sourced from the United States, Italy and Spain. T cells, B-cell-depleted T cells, or PBMCs provided the cDNA or gDNA that served as material.

The germline gives CDR1 SGHVS, CDR2 FNYEAQ. This CDR3 has 15 residues. V was clipped by 5 bases and J by 0 bases, with 11 bases between them. The chain uses TRBV7-6 and TRBJ2-1; D possibly corresponds to TRBD2 (6 bases). Sequenced material: peripheral blood. The receptor comes from a man between 65 and 85 years old with acute or convalescent COVID-19. In DNA form, the CDR3 reads TGTGCCAGCAGCCCGATGGGGGGCTCCTACAATGAGCAGTTCTTC. Its translation: CASSPMGGSYNEQFF.